This TCR beta chain was obtained from a study of blood T cell repertoires in COVID-19. Study details: The analysed material was cDNA or gDNA that came from T cells, B-cell-depleted T cells, or PBMCs.

The CDR3 sequence is 13 residues long. Germline assignment: CDR1 SGHNT and CDR2 YYREEE (reference sequence). The ends were cut back, 5 bases at V and 13 bases at J, with 19 bases in the middle. Produced via immunoSEQ multiplex PCR; TCRdb's table is partial and in-frame only. The sample has approximately 160,000 clones, about 88% seen once. The Seattle patients, enrolled during active infection, were followed longitudinally. Sample: peripheral blood. This sequence joins TRBV5-4 and TRBJ2-1; D is possibly TRBD1 (5 bases). This TCR was sampled from a man aged 55 to 70 with COVID-19, enrolled during active disease. The chain's CDR3 is CASSSRESLNQFF. CDR3 in DNA: TGTGCCAGCAGTTCCAGGGAAAGCTTGAACCAGTTCTTC.